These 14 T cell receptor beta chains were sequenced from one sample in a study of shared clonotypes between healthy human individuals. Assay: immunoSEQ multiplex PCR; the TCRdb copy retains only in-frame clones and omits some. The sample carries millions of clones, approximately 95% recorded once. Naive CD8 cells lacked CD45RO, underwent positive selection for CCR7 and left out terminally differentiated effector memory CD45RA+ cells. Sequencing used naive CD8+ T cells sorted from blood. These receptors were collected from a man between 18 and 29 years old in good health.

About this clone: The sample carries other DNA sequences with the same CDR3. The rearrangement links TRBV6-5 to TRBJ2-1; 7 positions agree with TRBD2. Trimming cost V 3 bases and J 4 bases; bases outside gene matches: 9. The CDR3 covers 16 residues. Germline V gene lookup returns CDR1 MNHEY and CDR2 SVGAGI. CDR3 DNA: TGTGCCAGCAGTTATTCCAGCGGGGAACTTTACAATGAGCAGTTCTTC. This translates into CASSYSSGELYNEQFF.

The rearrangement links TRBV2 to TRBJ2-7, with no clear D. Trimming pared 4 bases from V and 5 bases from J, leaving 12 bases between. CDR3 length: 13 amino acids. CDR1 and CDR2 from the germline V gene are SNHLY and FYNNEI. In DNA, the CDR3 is TGTGCCAGCAGTGCGCAAGAAACCGACGAGCAGTACTTC. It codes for CASSAQETDEQYF.

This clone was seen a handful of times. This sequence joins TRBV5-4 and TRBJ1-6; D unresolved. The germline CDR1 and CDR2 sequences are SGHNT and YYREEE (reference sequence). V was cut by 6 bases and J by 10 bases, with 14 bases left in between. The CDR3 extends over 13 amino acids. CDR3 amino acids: CASTMGEGSPLHF. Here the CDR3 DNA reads TGTGCCAGCACCATGGGAGAGGGATCACCCCTCCACTTT.

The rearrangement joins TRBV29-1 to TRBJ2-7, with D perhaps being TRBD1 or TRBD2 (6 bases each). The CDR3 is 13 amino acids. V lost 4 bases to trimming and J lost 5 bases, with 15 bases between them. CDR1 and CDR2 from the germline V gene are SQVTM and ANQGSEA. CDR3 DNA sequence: TGCAGCGTTGTGTCGGGGGCTGACCACGAGCAGTACTTC. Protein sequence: CSVVSGADHEQYF.

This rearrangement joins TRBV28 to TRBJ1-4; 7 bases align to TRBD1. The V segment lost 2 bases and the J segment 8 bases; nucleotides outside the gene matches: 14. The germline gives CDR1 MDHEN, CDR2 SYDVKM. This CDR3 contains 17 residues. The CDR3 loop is CASSLIHEGGLFEKLFF. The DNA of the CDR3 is TGTGCCAGCAGTTTAATCCACGAAGGGGGCCTTTTCGAAAAACTGTTTTTT. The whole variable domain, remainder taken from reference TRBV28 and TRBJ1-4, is DVKVTQSSRYLVKRTGEKVFLECVQDMDHENMFWYRQDPGLGLRLIYFSYDVKMKEKGDIPEGYSVSREKKERFSLILESASTNQTSMYLCASSLIHEGGLFEKLFFGSGTQLSVL.

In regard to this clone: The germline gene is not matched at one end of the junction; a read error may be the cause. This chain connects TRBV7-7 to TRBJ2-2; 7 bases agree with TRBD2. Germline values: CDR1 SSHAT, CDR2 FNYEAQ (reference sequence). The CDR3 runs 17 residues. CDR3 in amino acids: CASSLLPSGASTGELFF. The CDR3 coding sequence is TGTGCTAGCAGCTTACTACCTAGCGGAGCCAGCACCGGGGAGCTGTTTTTT.

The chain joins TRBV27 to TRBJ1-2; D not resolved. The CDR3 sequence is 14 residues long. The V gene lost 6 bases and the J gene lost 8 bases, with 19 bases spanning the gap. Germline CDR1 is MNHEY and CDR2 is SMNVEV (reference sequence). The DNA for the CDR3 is TGTGCCAGCAGCTTAGGGTCGGGATTAGGGGGCTACACCTTC. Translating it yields CASSLGSGLGGYTF.

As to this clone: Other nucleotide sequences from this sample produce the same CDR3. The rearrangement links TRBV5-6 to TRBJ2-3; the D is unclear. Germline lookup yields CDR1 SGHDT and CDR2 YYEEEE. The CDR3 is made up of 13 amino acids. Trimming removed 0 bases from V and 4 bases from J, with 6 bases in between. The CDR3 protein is CASSLGFADTQYF. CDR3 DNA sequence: TGTGCCAGCAGCTTGGGGTTCGCAGATACGCAGTATTTT.

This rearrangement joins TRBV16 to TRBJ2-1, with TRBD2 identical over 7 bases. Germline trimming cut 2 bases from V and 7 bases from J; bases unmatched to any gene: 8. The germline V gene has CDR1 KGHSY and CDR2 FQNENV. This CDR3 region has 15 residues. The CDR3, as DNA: TGTGCCAGCAGCCAACCCGGACTAGTTGCAAATGAGCAGTTCTTC. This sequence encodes CASSQPGLVANEQFF.

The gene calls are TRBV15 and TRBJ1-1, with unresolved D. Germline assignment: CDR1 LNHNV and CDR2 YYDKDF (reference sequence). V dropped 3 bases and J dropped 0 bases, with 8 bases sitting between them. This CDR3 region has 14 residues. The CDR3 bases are TGTGCCACCAGCAGGGGGTGGATGAACACTGAAGCTTTCTTT. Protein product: CATSRGWMNTEAFF.

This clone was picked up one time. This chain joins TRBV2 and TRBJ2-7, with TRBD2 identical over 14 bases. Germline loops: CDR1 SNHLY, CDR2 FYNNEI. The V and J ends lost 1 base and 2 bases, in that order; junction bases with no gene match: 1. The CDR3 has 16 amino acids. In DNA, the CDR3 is TGTGCCAGCAGTGAAGTGGGACTAGCGGGGGCCTACGAGCAGTACTTC. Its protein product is CASSEVGLAGAYEQYF.

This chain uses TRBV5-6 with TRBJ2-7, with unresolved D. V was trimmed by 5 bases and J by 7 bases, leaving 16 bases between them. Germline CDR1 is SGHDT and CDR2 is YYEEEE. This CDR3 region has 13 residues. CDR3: CASSLSSMREQYF. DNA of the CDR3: TGTGCCAGCAGTCTTTCCAGTATGCGGGAGCAGTACTTC.

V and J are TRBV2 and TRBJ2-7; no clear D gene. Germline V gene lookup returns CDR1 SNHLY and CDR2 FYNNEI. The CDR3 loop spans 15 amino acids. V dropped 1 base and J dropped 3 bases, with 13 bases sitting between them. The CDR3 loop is CASSEGTRYFYEQYF. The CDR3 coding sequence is TGTGCCAGCAGTGAAGGGACCAGGTACTTCTACGAGCAGTACTTC.

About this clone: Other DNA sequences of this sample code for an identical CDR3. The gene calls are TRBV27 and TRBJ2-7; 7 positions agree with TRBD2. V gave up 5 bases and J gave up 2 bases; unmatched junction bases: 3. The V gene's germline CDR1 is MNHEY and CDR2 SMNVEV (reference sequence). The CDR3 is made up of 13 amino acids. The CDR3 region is CASSLGRAYEQYF. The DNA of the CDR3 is TGTGCCAGCAGTCTTGGGAGGGCCTACGAGCAGTACTTC.